These 17 T cell receptor beta chains were sequenced from one sample in a study of cytomegalovirus exposure and HLA in healthy donors. Amplification used 60 Vbeta primers and 13 Jbeta primers. Assay used: immunoSEQ multiplex PCR; TCRdb lists only in-frame clones, some missing. The sample has some 200,000 clones; over 75% are singletons. Source material: PBMCs. These receptor sequences come from a man aged 45-65 years in good health and CMV-seronegative.

This chain links TRBV27 with TRBJ1-5; D gene unclear. V gave up 0 bases and J gave up 6 bases, with 9 bases separating them. The CDR3 is 14 amino acids. Germline V gene lookup returns CDR1 MNHEY and CDR2 SMNVEV (reference sequence). CDR3: CASSLSPGSQPQHF. The CDR3 region has the DNA TGTGCCAGCAGTTTATCGCCGGGAAGTCAGCCCCAGCATTTT.

The chain carries TRBV7-9 and TRBJ2-1, with 8 bases fitting TRBD1. CDR3 length: 15 residues. J gave up 7 bases and V 6 bases, and 11 bases lay outside the gene matches. The V gene's germline CDR1 is SEHNR and CDR2 FQNEAQ (reference sequence). The CDR3 bases are TGTGCCAGCAGTCCGGACAGGGTGGGATGGAATGAGCAGTTCTTC. It specifies CASSPDRVGWNEQFF. Full variable domain (missing parts from reference TRBV7-9 and TRBJ2-1): DTGVSQNPRHKITKRGQNVTFRCDPISEHNRLYWYRQTLGQGPEFLTYFQNEAQLEKSRLLSDRFSAERPKGSFSTLEIQRTEQGDSAMYLCASSPDRVGWNEQFFGPGTRLTVL.

V is TRBV2 and J is TRBJ1-4; D unresolved. Deletions cut 4 bases from V and 6 bases from J, with 12 bases between. The CDR3 has 14 amino acids. Germline CDR1 SNHLY, CDR2 FYNNEI. CDR3 DNA sequence: TGTGCCAGCAGTGTTGCGGGTTTTGATGAAAAACTGTTTTTT. It is translated as CASSVAGFDEKLFF.

CDR3 residues: CASSFEGIGYGYTF. CDR3 nucleotide sequence: TGTGCCAGCAGCTTTGAGGGAATAGGCTATGGCTACACCTTC. The genes are TRBV7-2 and TRBJ1-2; no clear D. This CDR3 contains 14 residues. In germline, CDR1 is SGHTA, CDR2 FQGNSA. Trimming took 3 bases from V and 4 from J, leaving 12 bases between them.

The V and J genes are TRBV28 and TRBJ1-1; no clear D. V was cut by 7 bases and J by 6 bases, with 15 bases left in between. Per germline, CDR1 MDHEN and CDR2 SYDVKM. The CDR3 runs 13 residues. Here the CDR3 reads CASTYPVNAEAFF. CDR3 in DNA: TGTGCCAGCACCTACCCGGTAAACGCTGAAGCTTTCTTT. Supplemented by reference TRBV28 and TRBJ1-1, the full variable domain reads DVKVTQSSRYLVKRTGEKVFLECVQDMDHENMFWYRQDPGLGLRLIYFSYDVKMKEKGDIPEGYSVSREKKERFSLILESASTNQTSMYLCASTYPVNAEAFFGQGTRLTVV.

In this sample, this clone turned up once. The chain is built from TRBV5-1 and TRBJ2-7; 9 bases fit TRBD1. CDR1 SGHRS and CDR2 YFSETQ come from the germline V gene. J was trimmed by 7 bases and V by 4 bases; bases with no gene match: 3. This CDR3 region has 12 residues. CDR3 coding DNA: TGCGCCAGCAGCCGGGACAGGGAAGAGCAGTACTTC. This translates into CASSRDREEQYF. Supplemented by reference TRBV5-1 and TRBJ2-7, the full variable domain reads KAGVTQTPRYLIKTRGQQVTLSCSPISGHRSVSWYQQTPGQGLQFLFEYFSETQRNKGNFPGRFSGRQFSNSRSEMNVSTLELGDSALYLCASSRDREEQYFGPGTRLTVT.

This clone appeared once. The chain joins TRBV15 to TRBJ2-7, with D possibly TRBD1 on 5 matching bases. The germline CDR1 and CDR2 sequences are LNHNV and YYDKDF (reference sequence). This CDR3 contains 14 residues. V was trimmed by 8 bases and J by 5 bases, leaving 19 bases between them. In nucleotides, the CDR3 is TGTGCCACCGGCGACCGTAAGCAGGGCCACGAGCAGTACTTC. Amino acids: CATGDRKQGHEQYF. The full variable domain, its missing parts supplied by reference TRBV15 and TRBJ2-7, is DAMVIQNPRYQVTQFGKPVTLSCSQTLNHNVMYWYQQKSSQAPKLLFHYYDKDFNNEADTPDNFQSRRPNTSFCFLDIRSPGLGDTAMYLCATGDRKQGHEQYFGPGTRLTVT.

This clone was observed a handful of times. The chain recombines TRBV11-2 with TRBJ2-5; possibly TRBD1 for D (6 bases). Germline V gives CDR1 SGHAT, CDR2 FQNNGV. The length of the CDR3 is 13 residues. Deletions cut 4 bases from V and 3 bases from J, with 9 bases between. CDR3 coding DNA: TGTGCCAGCAGCTCCGGACAGAAAGAGACCCAGTACTTC. It encodes CASSSGQKETQYF.

The chain combines TRBV27 with TRBJ2-7; 7 bases fit TRBD1. The length of the CDR3 is 14 residues. Germline values: CDR1 MNHEY, CDR2 SMNVEV (reference sequence). The ends lost 4 bases at V and 2 bases at J; junction bases unmatched: 5. CDR3 in amino acids: CASSSLGQAYEQYF. DNA for the CDR3: TGTGCCAGCAGTTCACTAGGACAGGCCTACGAGCAGTACTTC.

The chain combines TRBV6-6 with TRBJ1-1; D gene ambiguous. This CDR3 region has 13 residues. CDR1 is MNHNY, CDR2 SVGAGI, per germline (reference sequence). Trimming shortened V by 5 bases and J by 8 bases, and 15 bases separated the two germline ends. The CDR3 loop is CASSPLGRSEAFF. The CDR3, as DNA: TGTGCCAGCAGTCCACTCGGGAGATCCGAAGCTTTCTTT.

The V gene is TRBV5-1, the J gene TRBJ2-5; D is uncertain. CDR1 and CDR2 from the germline V gene are SGHRS and YFSETQ. The CDR3 extends over 11 amino acids. The germline V and J ends were trimmed by 4 bases and 5 bases, with 6 bases remaining between them. The CDR3, as DNA: TGCGCCAGCAGCGAGAGGGAGACCCAGTACTTC. This gives the protein CASSERETQYF. Looking up the rest from reference TRBV5-1 and TRBJ2-5 gives the full variable domain: KAGVTQTPRYLIKTRGQQVTLSCSPISGHRSVSWYQQTPGQGLQFLFEYFSETQRNKGNFPGRFSGRQFSNSRSEMNVSTLELGDSALYLCASSERETQYFGPGTRLLVL.

CDR3 loop: CASSLRQGYSGNTIYF. The CDR3 DNA sequence: TGTGCCAGCAGCCTCCGACAGGGCTACTCTGGAAACACCATATATTTT. The V call is TRBV5-5, the J call TRBJ1-3, with 7 nucleotides matching TRBD1. This CDR3 has 16 amino acids. Per the germline V gene, CDR1 is SGHKS and CDR2 is YYEKEE (reference sequence). V trimming: 4 bases; J trimming: 0 bases; junction bases outside the gene matches: 7.

V usage is TRBV10-3 and J usage is TRBJ1-2; the D is unclear. This CDR3 region has 14 residues. Germline CDR1 is ENHRY and CDR2 is SYGVKD. V was shortened by 4 bases and J by 5 bases, with 14 bases between the two germline ends. The chain's CDR3 is CAISAGSATYGYTF. CDR3 coding DNA: TGTGCCATCAGTGCCGGCAGCGCCACATATGGCTACACCTTC.

The chain couples TRBV4-3 to TRBJ1-2; no definite D call. CDR3 length equals 14 residues. Per the germline V gene, CDR1 is LGHNA and CDR2 is YSLEER. The V and J ends lost 1 base and 6 bases respectively, with 12 bases between them. Written as DNA, the CDR3 is TGCGCCAGCAGCCAAGGGGCCCGGGGAGATGGCTACACCTTC. Its translation is CASSQGARGDGYTF.

The chain uses TRBV11-2 and TRBJ1-1, with D unresolved. V lost 2 bases and J lost 6, with 16 bases in between. Germline V gives CDR1 SGHAT, CDR2 FQNNGV. This CDR3 has 15 residues. CDR3 bases: TGTGCCAGCAGCTTACCGTCGCTGGCCGCTGCTGAAGCTTTCTTT. It translates to CASSLPSLAAAEAFF.

The V gene is TRBV5-6, the J gene TRBJ1-5, with D maybe TRBD1 (5 bases). The CDR3 extends over 16 amino acids. Trimming removed 1 base from V and 3 bases from J, with 14 bases in between. CDR1 and CDR2 from the germline V gene are SGHDT and YYEEEE. In DNA, the CDR3 is TGTGCCAGCAGCTTGAGGGCAGGGTCTAACAATCAGCCCCAGCATTTT. It translates to CASSLRAGSNNQPQHF. Full variable domain (rest looked up from reference TRBV5-6 and TRBJ1-5): DAGVTQSPTHLIKTRGQQVTLRCSPKSGHDTVSWYQQALGQGPQFIFQYYEEEERQRGNFPDRFSGHQFPNYSSELNVNALLLGDSALYLCASSLRAGSNNQPQHFGDGTRLSIL.

The CDR3: CASSLSIGGNTEAFF. The CDR3 DNA reads TGTGCCAGCAGTTTATCGATCGGGGGAAACACTGAAGCTTTCTTT. V is TRBV27 and J is TRBJ1-1, with D maybe TRBD1 (5 bases). Germline CDR1 MNHEY, CDR2 SMNVEV (reference sequence). Trimming took 0 bases from V and 2 from J, leaving 10 bases between them. The CDR3 runs 15 residues.